The 9 T cell receptor beta chains presented below share a single source sample, sequenced in a study of blood T cell repertoires in COVID-19. Clones were sequenced by immunoSEQ multiplex PCR, and TCRdb holds only the in-frame ones, with some missing. The sample has 100,000 to 120,000 clones; about nine tenths are singletons. The sequenced material came from peripheral blood. The receptors derive from a woman aged 45-59 years with acute or convalescent COVID-19.

The rearrangement joins TRBV20-1 to TRBJ1-3; D ambiguous. Per germline, CDR1 DFQATT and CDR2 SNEGSKA (reference sequence). V lost 3 bases to trimming and J lost 0 bases, with 12 bases between them. CDR3 size: 15 residues. The CDR3 spells CSASDGSYSGNTIYF. CDR3 DNA sequence: TGCAGTGCTAGTGACGGGTCTTACTCTGGAAACACCATATATTTT.

The gene calls are TRBV5-6 and TRBJ1-2; D might be TRBD1 (5 bases). This CDR3 is 13 amino acids long. V was clipped by 7 bases and J by 4 bases, with 14 bases between them. Germline CDR1 reads SGHDT; CDR2 reads YYEEEE. The CDR3 protein is CASSRDTGYGYTF. The CDR3 coding sequence is TGTGCCAGCTCCAGGGATACCGGCTATGGCTACACCTTC. Combining the CDR3 with reference TRBV5-6 and TRBJ1-2 gives the whole variable domain DAGVTQSPTHLIKTRGQQVTLRCSPKSGHDTVSWYQQALGQGPQFIFQYYEEEERQRGNFPDRFSGHQFPNYSSELNVNALLLGDSALYLCASSRDTGYGYTFGSGTRLTVV.

The chain recombines TRBV28 with TRBJ1-2; TRBD1 agrees at 7 bases. This CDR3 comprises 13 residues. Germline V gene data show CDR1 as MDHEN and CDR2 as SYDVKM. With 6 bases clipped from V and 3 bases from J, the junction kept 4 bases outside the gene matches. The CDR3 DNA reads TGTGCCAGCAGCCCGACAGGGCACTATGGCTACACCTTC. Its translation is CASSPTGHYGYTF.

As DNA, the CDR3 is TGTGCCACCAGTCGGGCAGGGTCGTACAATGAGCAGTTCTTC. Translated, it gives CATSRAGSYNEQFF. V is TRBV24-1 and J is TRBJ2-1, with TRBD1 as a possible D gene (5 bases). The CDR3 is 14 amino acids. The germline V gene encodes CDR1 KGHDR and CDR2 SFDVKD. V gave up 6 bases and J gave up 4 bases, with 12 bases separating them.

The chain has TRBV12-3 or TRBV12-4 and TRBJ1-1; D perhaps matches TRBD1 (5 bases). Trimming removed 6 bases from V and 4 bases from J, with 12 bases in between. This CDR3 spans 13 amino acids. CDR3 DNA sequence: TGTGCCAGCAGCCGAGCAGGGATCACTGAAGCTTTCTTT. Protein: CASSRAGITEAFF.

The chain recombines TRBV20-1 with TRBJ1-1; TRBD1 agrees at 7 bases. J was trimmed by 10 bases and V by 6 bases; bases with no gene match: 8. Per the germline V gene, CDR1 is DFQATT and CDR2 is SNEGSKA (reference sequence). The CDR3 contains 11 residues. CDR3 amino acids: CSAIDRVGAFF. The CDR3 DNA sequence: TGCAGTGCCATCGACAGGGTAGGAGCTTTCTTT.

The J gene is TRBJ1-6, the V gene TRBV19; D is possibly TRBD1 (5 bases). CDR1 is LNHDA, CDR2 SQIVND, per germline (reference sequence). The CDR3 runs to 15 residues. V was clipped by 5 bases and J by 7 bases, with 15 bases between them. The CDR3 DNA follows: TGTGCCAGTAGTTACTCCGGGACTGCGAATTCACCCCTCCACTTT. Translation gives CASSYSGTANSPLHF.

This chain links TRBV30 with TRBJ1-5; possibly TRBD1 for D (6 bases). Per germline, CDR1 GTSNPN and CDR2 SVGIG (reference sequence). The CDR3 has 15 residues. Trimming left V 3 bases short and J 0 bases short, with 12 bases between. The CDR3 region is CAWSGTTYSNQPQHF. The CDR3 DNA reads as TGTGCCTGGAGCGGGACAACCTATAGCAATCAGCCCCAGCATTTT. The variable domain in full, completed from reference TRBV30 and TRBJ1-5, reads SQTIHQWPATLVQPVGSPLSLECTVEGTSNPNLYWYRQAAGRGLQLLFYSVGIGQISSEVPQNLSASRPQDRQFILSSKKLLLSDSGFYLCAWSGTTYSNQPQHFGDGTRLSIL.

This clone showed up just once. The gene calls are TRBV15 and TRBJ2-5; D possibly corresponds to TRBD1 (5 bases). Germline V gene lookup returns CDR1 LNHNV and CDR2 YYDKDF (reference sequence). V was clipped by 5 bases and J by 5 bases, with 18 bases between them. This CDR3 spans 15 amino acids. The CDR3 region has the DNA TGTGCCACCAGCGACCGGGCCCCGGACATGGAGACCCAGTACTTC. It encodes CATSDRAPDMETQYF.